This entry concerns a single T cell receptor (beta chain). As yet, its antigen is unknown. V gave up 2 bases and J gave up 10 bases, with 9 bases separating them. The CDR3 sequence is 12 residues long. Germline V lookup: CDR1 MGHRA, CDR2 YSYEKL. cDNA reverse transcribed from extracted RNA served as the sequencing template. The table came from immunoSEQ multiplex PCR; TCRdb's copy has only in-frame clones and leaves some out. Found here are 180,000 or so clones, 63% of them singletons; the top ten hold about 1.5%. Peripheral blood samples and lesional scalp punch biopsies were obtained from alopecia areata patients. The sample comes from a study of CD8+ T cells in alopecia areata. Notes on the study in general: Scalp samples also contribute reads from the resident alphabeta T cells found in normal skin. Mouse data revealed clearer TCR sharing than patient data did, a gap possibly tied to HLA. For lesional scalp, especially alopecia totalis/universalis, clonality was higher than in normal scalp.

The rearrangement joins TRBV4-1 to TRBJ2-1, with D uncertain. The material sequenced was CD4+ T cells sorted from blood, taken at week 0. This receptor was identified in a human donor with alopecia areata. CDR3 DNA sequence: TGCGCCAGCAGCCAATACCCCCCAGAGCAGTTCTTC. Its translation is CASSQYPPEQFF.